These T cell receptor beta chains were read from a single sample in a study of blood T cell repertoires in COVID-19. Some clones are missing from TCRdb's copy, which holds only in-frame ones; the method was immunoSEQ multiplex PCR. The repertoire has about 320,000 clones, about nine tenths of them found once; the top ten carry approximately 1.6%. Sequencing was carried out using peripheral blood. The receptors originated from a woman aged 25-40 years with COVID-19, enrolled during active disease. Both conserved end residues are part of each CDR3. The D gene is left open where the match is weak. Not all rows give a size; the values are once, few, many and, for expanded clones, a class.

CTSSHPGPTGDDEKLFF,TGCACCAGCAGCCACCCTGGGCCCACAGGGGATGATGAAAAACTGTTTTTT,-,17,TRBJ1-4,-,TRBV1
CAIKQGSGNTIYF,TGTGCCATCAAACAGGGCTCTGGAAACACCATATATTTT,few,13,TRBJ1-3,-,TRBV10-3
CASSKGTTGRKGYTF,TGTGCCAGCAGCAAGGGGACGACAGGGCGGAAGGGCTACACCTTC,-,15,TRBJ1-2,-,TRBV21-1
CASSRRGAGDTQYF,TGTGCCAGCAGCCGGCGGGGGGCCGGGGATACGCAGTATTTT,-,14,TRBJ2-3,TRBD2,TRBV11-2
CARMRVGVQPQHF,TGTGCCAGAATGAGGGTTGGGGTTCAGCCCCAGCATTTT,-,13,TRBJ1-5,-,TRBV6-5
CASTLRVDEQFF,TGTGCCAGCACCTTGAGGGTCGATGAGCAGTTCTTC,once,12,TRBJ2-1,-,TRBV7-9
CSGWTGYGYTF,TGCAGTGGTTGGACAGGCTATGGCTACACCTTC,few,11,TRBJ1-2,TRBD1,TRBV20-1
CSVGKGAGTEAFF,TGCAGCGTTGGCAAGGGGGCCGGGACTGAAGCTTTCTTT,-,13,TRBJ1-1,TRBD1,TRBV29-1
CASSSNRAYGYTF,TGTGCCAGCAGTTCGAACAGGGCCTATGGCTACACCTTC,-,13,TRBJ1-2,-,TRBV28
CASSVAYGVTDSPLHF,TGTGCCAGCAGCGTAGCTTACGGGGTAACCGATTCACCCCTCCACTTT,-,16,TRBJ1-6,-,TRBV9
CASSLHGEGMNTEAFF,TGTGCCAGCAGCCTCCACGGGGAGGGGATGAACACTGAAGCTTTCTTT,-,16,TRBJ1-1,-,TRBV2
CASKSGTGFNTGELFF,TGCGCCAGTAAATCCGGGACAGGGTTCAACACCGGGGAGCTGTTTTTT,-,16,TRBJ2-2,TRBD1,TRBV10-2
CASSYSEGMNTEAFF,TGTGCCAGCAGTTACTCGGAGGGAATGAACACTGAAGCTTTCTTT,once,15,TRBJ1-1,-,TRBV6-5
CASSQGTSGGRENTQYF,TGCGCCAGCAGCCAAGGGACTAGCGGGGGGAGGGAAAATACGCAGTATTTT,-,17,TRBJ2-3,TRBD2,TRBV4-3
CASSKEDRGNQPQHF,TGTGCCAGCAGCAAGGAAGACAGAGGCAATCAGCCCCAGCATTTT,-,15,TRBJ1-5,-,TRBV2
CASSLDQGTDTQYF,TGTGCCAGCAGCTTAGACCAGGGCACAGATACGCAGTATTTT,once,14,TRBJ2-3,-,TRBV7-2
CATSSKRGLGYTF,TGTGCCACCAGCAGCAAACGAGGTCTTGGCTACACCTTC,-,13,TRBJ1-2,-,TRBV15
CASSLGQAFGYTF,TGTGCCAGCAGCTTAGGGCAGGCGTTTGGCTACACCTTC,many,13,TRBJ1-2,-,TRBV7-9
CASSLVGTASYGYTF,TGCGCCAGCAGCTTGGTAGGGACAGCAAGTTATGGCTACACCTTC,-,15,TRBJ1-2,TRBD1,TRBV5-1
CASSQDKVQGAYEQYF,TGCGCCAGCAGCCAAGATAAGGTTCAGGGGGCCTACGAGCAGTACTTC,-,16,TRBJ2-7,TRBD1,TRBV4-3
CASSPRDREEQPQHF,TGTGCCAGCAGCCCAAGGGACAGGGAGGAACAGCCCCAGCATTTT,-,15,TRBJ1-5,TRBD1,TRBV7-9
CASSLSWAGGTYEQYF,TGTGCCAGCAGCTTAAGTTGGGCAGGGGGGACCTACGAGCAGTACTTC,-,16,TRBJ2-7,-,TRBV11-3
CASSPQQGGDTEAFF,TGTGCCAGCTCACCACAGCAGGGAGGGGACACTGAAGCTTTCTTT,-,15,TRBJ1-1,-,TRBV18
CASSQAGLGRTNYGYTF,TGTGCCAGCAGCCAAGCTGGGTTGGGGAGGACTAACTATGGCTACACCTTC,-,17,TRBJ1-2,-,TRBV3-1/TRBV3-2
CASSVEGTVNTGELFF,TGTGCCAGCAGCGTAGAAGGGACAGTGAACACCGGGGAGCTGTTTTTT,-,16,TRBJ2-2,TRBD1,TRBV9
CASSLDWNTEAFF,TGTGCCAGCAGCTTGGACTGGAACACTGAAGCTTTCTTT,once,13,TRBJ1-1,-,TRBV5-4
CASSLAGFSSTDTQYF,TGTGCCAGCAGTTTAGCGGGGTTCTCTAGCACAGATACGCAGTATTTT,-,16,TRBJ2-3,-,TRBV28
CASKARTDTALGTF,TGTGCCAGCAAAGCCCGAACGGACACGGCGCTCGGCACCTTC,-,14,TRBJ1-2,-,TRBV6-5
CASSFSPNRGRFYGYTF,TGTGCCAGCAGTTTTTCCCCAAACAGGGGGCGCTTCTATGGCTACACCTTC,-,17,TRBJ1-2,TRBD1,TRBV28
CASSLYGGRGSGELFF,TGTGCCAGCAGCTTGTACGGGGGGCGCGGATCCGGGGAGCTGTTTTTT,-,16,TRBJ2-2,-,TRBV5-6
CASSIGGGIETQYF,TGTGCCAGTAGTATCGGGGGAGGAATAGAGACCCAGTACTTC,-,14,TRBJ2-5,-,TRBV19
CASSANAGTVHF,TGTGCCAGCAGTGCAAATGCCGGGACAGTTCATTTT,-,12,TRBJ1-5,TRBD1,TRBV2
CASSLTGGYNSPLHF,TGCGCCAGCAGCTTGACAGGGGGCTATAATTCACCCCTCCACTTT,-,15,TRBJ1-6,TRBD1,TRBV5-1
CASSLGGGPTDTQYF,TGTGCCAGCAGCTTGGGCGGGGGGCCAACAGATACGCAGTATTTT,-,15,TRBJ2-3,TRBD2,TRBV7-7
CASTPRGGGDTQYF,TGTGCCAGCACCCCTCGGGGAGGCGGAGATACGCAGTATTTT,-,14,TRBJ2-3,-,TRBV5-4
CSVRTGRNQPQHF,TGCAGCGTTAGGACAGGGCGCAATCAGCCCCAGCATTTT,-,13,TRBJ1-5,TRBD1,TRBV29-1
CASSQDPASGGASYHEQFF,TGCGCCAGCAGCCAAGATCCGGCTAGCGGGGGGGCCAGTTACCATGAGCAGTTCTTC,-,19,TRBJ2-1,TRBD2,TRBV4-1
CASSMRRVVGELFF,TGTGCCAGCAGCATGCGCCGGGTTGTCGGGGAGCTGTTTTTT,few,14,TRBJ2-2,-,TRBV7-9